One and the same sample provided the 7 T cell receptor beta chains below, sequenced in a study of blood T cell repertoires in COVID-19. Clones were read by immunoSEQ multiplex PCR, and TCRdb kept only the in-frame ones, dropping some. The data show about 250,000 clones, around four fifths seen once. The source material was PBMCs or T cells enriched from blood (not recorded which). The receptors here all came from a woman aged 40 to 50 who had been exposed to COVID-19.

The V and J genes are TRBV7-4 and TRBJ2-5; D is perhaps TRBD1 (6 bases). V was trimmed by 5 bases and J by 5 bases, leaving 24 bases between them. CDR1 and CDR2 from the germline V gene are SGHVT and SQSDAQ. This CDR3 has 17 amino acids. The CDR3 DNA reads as TGTGCCAGCAGCCCATTCCGGGACACCCTATCGTCCGAGACCCAGTACTTC. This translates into CASSPFRDTLSSETQYF.

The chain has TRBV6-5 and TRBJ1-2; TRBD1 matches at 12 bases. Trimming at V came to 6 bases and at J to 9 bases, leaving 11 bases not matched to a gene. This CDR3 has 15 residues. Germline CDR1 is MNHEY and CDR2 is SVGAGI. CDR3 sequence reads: CASSEGTGGEASYTF. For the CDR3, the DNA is TGTGCCAGCAGCGAGGGGACAGGGGGCGAAGCAAGCTACACCTTC.

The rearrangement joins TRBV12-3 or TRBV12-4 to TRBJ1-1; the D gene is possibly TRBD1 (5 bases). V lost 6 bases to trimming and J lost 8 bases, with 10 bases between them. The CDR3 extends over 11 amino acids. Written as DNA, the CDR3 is TGTGCCAGCAGGGAAACAGGCGAAGCTTTCTTT. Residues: CASRETGEAFF.

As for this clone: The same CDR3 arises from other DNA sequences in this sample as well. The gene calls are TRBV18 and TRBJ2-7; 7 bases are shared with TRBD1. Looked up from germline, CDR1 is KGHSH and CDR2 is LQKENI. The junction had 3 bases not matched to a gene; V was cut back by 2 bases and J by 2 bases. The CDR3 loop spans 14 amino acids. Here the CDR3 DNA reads TGTGCCAGCTCACCAAGACAGGGTACCTACGAGCAGTACTTC. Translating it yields CASSPRQGTYEQYF.

This chain's CDR3 is CASSQLWAGEYTEAFF. CDR3 coding DNA: TGTGCCAGCAGCCAGTTATGGGCGGGTGAGTACACTGAAGCTTTCTTT. The chain joins TRBV3-1 (or the pseudogene TRBV3-2) to TRBJ1-1, with D uncertain. The germline gives CDR1 LGHDT, CDR2 YNNKEL (reference sequence). The CDR3 runs to 16 residues. Trimming took 3 bases from V and 3 from J, leaving 17 bases between them.

The CDR3 sequence is CASSLEVGRRGRTEAFF. CDR3 coding DNA: TGTGCCAGCAGCTTGGAGGTGGGGAGGAGAGGACGAACTGAAGCTTTCTTT. The V and J genes are TRBV5-8 and TRBJ1-1; no firm D call. Trimming took off 0 bases at V and 5 bases at J, with 20 bases between the two ends. Germline lookup yields CDR1 SGHTS and CDR2 YDEGEE. The CDR3 spans 17 residues.

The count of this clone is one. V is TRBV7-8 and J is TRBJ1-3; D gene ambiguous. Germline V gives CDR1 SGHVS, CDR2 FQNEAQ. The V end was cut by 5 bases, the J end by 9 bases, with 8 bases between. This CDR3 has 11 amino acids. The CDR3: CASSPGGTIYF. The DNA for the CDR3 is TGTGCCAGCAGCCCCGGCGGCACCATATATTTT.